One and the same sample provided the 10 T cell receptor beta chains below, sequenced in a study of control samples from healthy donors and cancer patients. Libraries were prepared by immunoSEQ multiplex PCR; TCRdb keeps only in-frame clonotypes and omits some of them. The sample lists some 120,000 clones, more than 85% seen once, with more than 2% in the top ten. The sample comprised blood. These receptors originate from a man aged 25 to 40 in good health.

The chain recombines TRBV16 with TRBJ1-6; D perhaps matches TRBD1 (5 bases). V gave up 7 bases and J gave up 0 bases, with 7 bases separating them. This CDR3 contains 14 residues. Germline V CDR1 and CDR2: KGHSY, FQNENV. The CDR3 reads CASKGSSYNSPLHF. DNA of the CDR3: TGTGCCAGCAAGGGGAGCTCCTATAATTCACCCCTCCACTTT.

The chain carries TRBV6-5 and TRBJ1-1, with D tentatively TRBD1 (6 bases). With 7 bases removed from V and 5 bases from J, the gap between germline ends came to 14 bases. This CDR3 is built from 13 residues. Germline CDR1 reads MNHEY; CDR2 reads SVGAGI. CDR3 loop: CASTRGWGTEAFF. CDR3 DNA: TGTGCCAGCACAAGGGGGTGGGGGACTGAAGCTTTCTTT.

The chain has TRBV27 and TRBJ2-1; TRBD1 agrees at 8 bases. From germline, CDR1 is MNHEY and CDR2 SMNVEV (reference sequence). V was clipped by 5 bases and J by 3 bases; unmatched bases: 6. There are 15 residues in the CDR3. CDR3 nucleotide sequence: TGTGCCAGCAGTGTTACAGGGGGGCACTACAATGAGCAGTTCTTC. This translates into CASSVTGGHYNEQFF.

This clone was seen a handful of times. This chain connects TRBV30 to TRBJ1-1; D not certain. Per the germline V gene, CDR1 is GTSNPN and CDR2 is SVGIG (reference sequence). V was cut by 2 bases and J by 6 bases, with 10 bases left in between. This CDR3 has 12 amino acids. This CDR3 is CAWSNRVAEAFF. The CDR3 bases are TGTGCCTGGAGTAATAGAGTGGCTGAAGCTTTCTTT.

V is TRBV28 and J is TRBJ1-5, with a possible D match to TRBD1 (5 bases). CDR3 length equals 14 residues. Germline values: CDR1 MDHEN, CDR2 SYDVKM. Trimming left V 2 bases short and J 7 bases short, with 12 bases between. Here the CDR3 reads CASSLGASWQPQHF. CDR3 coding DNA: TGTGCCAGCAGTTTAGGGGCTTCGTGGCAGCCCCAGCATTTT.

The chain joins TRBV4-2 to TRBJ2-7; TRBD2 matches 12 bases. Trimming took 1 base from V and 2 from J; bases not matched to a gene: 6. CDR1 is LGHNA and CDR2 is YNFKEQ in the germline V gene. The CDR3 runs to 17 residues. CDR3: CASSQASGGDPTYEQYF. As DNA, the CDR3 is TGTGCCAGCAGCCAAGCTAGCGGGGGGGATCCAACCTACGAGCAGTACTTC.

The V call is TRBV10-2, the J call TRBJ2-5; D gene uncertain. CDR3 size: 10 residues. The V end lost 3 bases, the J end lost 6 bases, and 2 bases lay between the germline ends. The V gene's germline CDR1 is WSHSY and CDR2 SAAADI. CDR3 DNA sequence: TGCGCCAGCAGTGAAAAGACCCAGTACTTC. Encoded protein: CASSEKTQYF.

The chain links TRBV4-1 to TRBJ2-7; D remains ambiguous. The CDR3 totals 15 residues. Trimming took 0 bases from V and 2 from J, leaving 11 bases between them. CDR1 MGHRA and CDR2 YSYEKL come from the germline V gene. The CDR3 here is CASSQEGSRTYEQYF. CDR3 nucleotide sequence: TGCGCCAGCAGCCAAGAAGGCAGTCGGACCTACGAGCAGTACTTC.

This clone showed up just a few times. The V gene is TRBV4-2, the J gene TRBJ1-5; D unresolved. Germline assignment: CDR1 LGHNA and CDR2 YNFKEQ. The length of the CDR3 is 15 residues. Trimming cost V 1 base and J 7 bases, with 14 bases left between them. CDR3 nucleotides: TGTGCCAGCAGCCAAGCCTGGGATGTAGACCAGCCCCAGCATTTT. This sequence encodes CASSQAWDVDQPQHF.

This chain connects TRBV19 to TRBJ2-3; D is unresolved. The CDR3 runs 11 residues. The germline V and J ends were trimmed by 10 bases and 5 bases, with 10 bases remaining between them. The V gene's germline CDR1 is LNHDA and CDR2 SQIVND (reference sequence). The CDR3 sequence is CATSMGDTQYF. CDR3 DNA: TGTGCCACCAGCATGGGAGATACGCAGTATTTT.